The 25 T cell receptor beta chains below come from one sample, sequenced in a study of CXCR3-negative and CXCR3-positive naive CD8 T cells. cDNA libraries for TRB were generated by 5' RACE incorporating UMI labels. Each CDR3 protein gets one entry in TCRdb, which reprocessed the 5' RACE reads and gives no DNA. Its table lists over 70,000 distinct CDR3 sequences. Sequenced: naive CXCR3- CD8+ T cells from blood. Sample subset: CD45RO-CCR7+CD27+CD95- naive CD8+ T cells lacking CXCR3 (TNR3-). The receptor set was obtained from a human donor in good health. Some clones in this sample may be carry-over from other donors' samples.

The V call is TRBV10-3, the J call TRBJ2-7; TCRdb calls TRBD1, which cannot be checked without DNA. The germline V gene encodes CDR1 ENHRY and CDR2 SYGVKD. CDR3 length: 12 amino acids. CDR3 sequence: CAINQGSDEQYF.

The chain joins TRBV12-3 or TRBV12-4 to TRBJ2-1; TCRdb indicates TRBD1, and absent DNA this call remains unverified. The CDR3 extends over 13 amino acids. The CDR3: CASSFPNRLEQFF.

The chain is built from TRBV7-9 and TRBJ2-2. The CDR3 extends over 13 amino acids. Germline assignment: CDR1 SEHNR and CDR2 FQNEAQ (reference sequence). CDR3 region: CASSLGRFGELFF.

The gene calls are TRBV7-8 and TRBJ2-7. CDR1 is SGHVS, CDR2 FQNEAQ, per germline. This CDR3 region has 13 residues. The CDR3 region is CASSPQRPYEQYF.

The chain recombines TRBV7-9 with TRBJ2-1; there is no DNA to check the TCRdb D call of TRBD2. The CDR3 sequence is 13 residues long. Germline CDR1 SEHNR, CDR2 FQNEAQ (reference sequence). CDR3 region: CASSPPLADEQFF.

The chain is built from TRBV29-1 and TRBJ1-1; the TCRdb call, TRBD1, lacks DNA for checking. This CDR3 has 12 residues. Germline V gene data show CDR1 as SQVTM and CDR2 as ANQGSEA. This chain's CDR3 is CSVLTGLGEAFF.

The CDR3 reads CASSGGAGMLYGYTF. The chain uses TRBV9 and TRBJ1-2; no DNA is available, so the TRBD1 call from TCRdb remains unchecked. Germline V CDR1 and CDR2: SGDLS, YYNGEE. The CDR3 totals 15 residues.

This chain connects TRBV6-2 or TRBV6-3 to TRBJ1-5; TCRdb designates TRBD1, a call that cannot be tested without DNA. The CDR3 has 16 residues. Germline loops: CDR1 MNHEY, CDR2 SVGEGT. This CDR3 reads CASGSTPGYSNQPQHF.

The chain recombines TRBV4-1 with TRBJ2-7. The germline CDR1 and CDR2 sequences are MGHRA and YSYEKL. CDR3 size: 14 residues. Here the CDR3 reads CASSQLDRSYEQYF.

The chain couples TRBV29-1 to TRBJ2-1; checking the TCRdb D call of TRBD2 is not possible without DNA. The V gene's germline CDR1 is SQVTM and CDR2 ANQGSEA. The CDR3 totals 13 residues. The CDR3: CSVVPAGYNEQFF.

The chain carries TRBV6-2 or TRBV6-3 and TRBJ2-3. The germline V gene encodes CDR1 MNHEY and CDR2 SVGEGT. This CDR3 is built from 14 residues. This CDR3 is CASSYSGNTDTQYF.

The chain links TRBV20-1 to TRBJ1-6; lacking DNA, the TRBD1 call made by TCRdb goes unchecked. CDR3 size: 15 residues. Germline CDR1 reads DFQATT; CDR2 reads SNEGSKA (reference sequence). The CDR3 loop reads CSADRASSYNSPLHF.

This sequence joins TRBV20-1 and TRBJ2-1; the TRBD1 assignment by TCRdb is unverifiable without DNA. The CDR3 loop spans 13 amino acids. The germline V gene has CDR1 DFQATT and CDR2 SNEGSKA (reference sequence). The chain's CDR3 is CSARSGTSNEQFF.

The chain joins TRBV20-1 to TRBJ2-7; TCRdb's D call of TRBD1 is untestable without DNA. In germline, CDR1 is DFQATT, CDR2 SNEGSKA (reference sequence). This CDR3 contains 15 residues. The CDR3 protein is CSCGDPMWGTYEQYF.

V usage is TRBV20-1 and J usage is TRBJ2-7; the TCRdb call, TRBD2, lacks DNA for checking. The CDR3 has 14 amino acids. From germline, CDR1 is DFQATT and CDR2 SNEGSKA (reference sequence). The CDR3 sequence is CSARSTSEWYEQYF.

The chain carries TRBV29-1 and TRBJ2-3; TCRdb outputs TRBD1, but without DNA this stays unchecked. Germline V gives CDR1 SQVTM, CDR2 ANQGSEA. This CDR3 is built from 13 residues. The CDR3 sequence is CSVIGHTPDTQYF.

The chain employs TRBV7-9 and TRBJ1-1. The germline V gene encodes CDR1 SEHNR and CDR2 FQNEAQ (reference sequence). The length of the CDR3 is 16 residues. The chain's CDR3 is CASSLIGSGRGTEAFF.

The J gene is TRBJ1-2, the V gene TRBV28; there is no DNA to check the TCRdb D call of TRBD1. Germline V gene sequence: CDR1 MDHEN, CDR2 SYDVKM. The CDR3 is 14 amino acids. CDR3 loop: CASSIQGGNYGYTF.

V gene TRBV29-1 combines with J gene TRBJ2-7; the TCRdb D gene call, TRBD1, has no DNA to confirm it. This CDR3 is 14 amino acids long. From germline, CDR1 is SQVTM and CDR2 ANQGSEA. The CDR3 sequence: CSVEVGDSPYEQYF.

This CDR3 is CASSSTGDTEAFF. This chain uses TRBV5-1 with TRBJ1-1; no DNA is available, so the TRBD1 call from TCRdb remains unchecked. Germline V gene lookup returns CDR1 SGHRS and CDR2 YFSETQ. The length of the CDR3 is 13 residues.

V gene TRBV14 combines with J gene TRBJ2-7; TCRdb's D call, TRBD1, is unchecked because there is no DNA. Germline V CDR1 and CDR2: SGHDN, FVKESK. The CDR3 is 15 residues long. The CDR3 region is CASSQVNRGPDEQYF.

The gene calls are TRBV7-9 and TRBJ1-2. CDR3 length equals 12 residues. The V gene's germline CDR1 is SEHNR and CDR2 FQNEAQ (reference sequence). CDR3 sequence reads: CASSPDGDGYTF.

This chain uses TRBV28 with TRBJ2-1. CDR1 is MDHEN, CDR2 SYDVKM, per germline. This CDR3 comprises 11 residues. The CDR3 protein is CASSITGEQFF.

The V call is TRBV15, the J call TRBJ2-2; TCRdb's D call, TRBD2, is unchecked because there is no DNA. Germline-derived CDR1 and CDR2 are LNHNV and YYDKDF (reference sequence). The CDR3 is 17 residues long. The CDR3: CATSRDRGGVPPGELFF.

V and J are TRBV28 and TRBJ2-7; TCRdb selects TRBD2, and the lack of DNA leaves this call unchecked. The CDR3 sequence is 17 residues long. The germline gives CDR1 MDHEN, CDR2 SYDVKM. This chain's CDR3 is CASSFEAGGTSGVGQYF.